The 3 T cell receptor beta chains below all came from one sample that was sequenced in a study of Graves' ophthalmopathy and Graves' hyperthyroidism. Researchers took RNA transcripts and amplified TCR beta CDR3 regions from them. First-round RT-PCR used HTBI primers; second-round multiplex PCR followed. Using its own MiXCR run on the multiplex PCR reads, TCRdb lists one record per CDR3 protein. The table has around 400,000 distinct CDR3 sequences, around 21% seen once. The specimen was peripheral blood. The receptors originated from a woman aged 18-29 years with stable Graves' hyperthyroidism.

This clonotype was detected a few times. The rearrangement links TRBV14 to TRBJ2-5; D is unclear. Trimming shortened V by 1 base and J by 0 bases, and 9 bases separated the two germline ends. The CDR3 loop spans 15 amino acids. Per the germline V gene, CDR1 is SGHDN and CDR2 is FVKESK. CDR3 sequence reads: CASSQAFWYQETQYF. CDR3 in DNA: TGTGCCAGCAGCCAAGCTTTCTGGTACCAAGAGACCCAGTACTTC. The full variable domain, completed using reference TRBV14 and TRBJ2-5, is EAGVTQFPSHSVIEKGQTVTLRCDPISGHDNLYWYRRVMGKEIKFLLHFVKESKQDESGMPNNRFLAERTGGTYSTLKVQPAELEDSGVYFCASSQAFWYQETQYFGPGTRLLVL.

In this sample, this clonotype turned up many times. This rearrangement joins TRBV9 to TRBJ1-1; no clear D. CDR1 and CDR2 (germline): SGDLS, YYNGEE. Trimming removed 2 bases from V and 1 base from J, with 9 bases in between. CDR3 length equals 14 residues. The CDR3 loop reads CASSVFSTNTEAFF. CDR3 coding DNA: TGTGCCAGCAGCGTCTTCTCCACGAACACTGAAGCTTTCTTT.

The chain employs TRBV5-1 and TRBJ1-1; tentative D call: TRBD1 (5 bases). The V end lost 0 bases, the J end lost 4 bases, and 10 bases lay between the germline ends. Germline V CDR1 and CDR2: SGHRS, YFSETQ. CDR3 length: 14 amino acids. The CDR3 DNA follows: TGCGCCAGCAGCTTGGTACAGGAGAGCACTGAAGCTTTCTTT. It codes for CASSLVQESTEAFF.